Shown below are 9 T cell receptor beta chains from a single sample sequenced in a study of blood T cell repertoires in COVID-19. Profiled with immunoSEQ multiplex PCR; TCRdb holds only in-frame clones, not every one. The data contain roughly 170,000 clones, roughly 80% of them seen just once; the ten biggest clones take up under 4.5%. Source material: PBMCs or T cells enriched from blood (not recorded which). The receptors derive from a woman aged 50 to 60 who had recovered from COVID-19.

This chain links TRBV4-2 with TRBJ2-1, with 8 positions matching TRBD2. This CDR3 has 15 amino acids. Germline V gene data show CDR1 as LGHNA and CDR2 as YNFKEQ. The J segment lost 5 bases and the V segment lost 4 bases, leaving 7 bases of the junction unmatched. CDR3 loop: CASSPRGGADNEQFF. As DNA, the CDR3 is TGTGCCAGCAGCCCCCGGGGGGGGGCGGACAATGAGCAGTTCTTC.

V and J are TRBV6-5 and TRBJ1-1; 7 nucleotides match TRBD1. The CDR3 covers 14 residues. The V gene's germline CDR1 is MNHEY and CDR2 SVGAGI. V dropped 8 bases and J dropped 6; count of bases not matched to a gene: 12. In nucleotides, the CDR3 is TGTGCCAGCGCCCTCGACAGGGTTAGCGCTGAAGCTTTCTTT. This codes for CASALDRVSAEAFF.

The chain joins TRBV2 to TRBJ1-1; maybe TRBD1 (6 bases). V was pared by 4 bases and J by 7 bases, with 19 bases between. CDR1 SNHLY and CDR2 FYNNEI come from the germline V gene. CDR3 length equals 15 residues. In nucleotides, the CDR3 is TGTGCCAGCAGTGTTTCGGGGGGCGCAGTCAGTGAAGCTTTCTTT. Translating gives CASSVSGGAVSEAFF.

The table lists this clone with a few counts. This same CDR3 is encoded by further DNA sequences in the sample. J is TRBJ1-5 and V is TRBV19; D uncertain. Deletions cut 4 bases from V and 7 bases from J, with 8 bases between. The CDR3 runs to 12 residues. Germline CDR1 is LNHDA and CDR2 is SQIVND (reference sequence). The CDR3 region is CASSTGGQPQHF. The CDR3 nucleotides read TGTGCCAGTAGTACAGGCGGGCAGCCCCAGCATTTT.

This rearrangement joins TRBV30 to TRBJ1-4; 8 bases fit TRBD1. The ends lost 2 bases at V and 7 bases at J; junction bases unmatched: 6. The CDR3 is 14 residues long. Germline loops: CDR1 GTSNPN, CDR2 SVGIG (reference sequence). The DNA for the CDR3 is TGTGCCTGGAGTCAGGGGGCTCGAGGTGAAAAACTGTTTTTT. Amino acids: CAWSQGARGEKLFF.

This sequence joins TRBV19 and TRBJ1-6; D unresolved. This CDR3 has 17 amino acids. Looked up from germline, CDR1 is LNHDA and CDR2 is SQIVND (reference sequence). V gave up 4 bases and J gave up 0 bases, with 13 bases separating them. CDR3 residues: CASSKAASGSYNSPLHF. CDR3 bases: TGTGCCAGTAGTAAGGCGGCCTCGGGCTCCTATAATTCACCCCTCCACTTT. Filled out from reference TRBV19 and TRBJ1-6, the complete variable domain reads DGGITQSPKYLFRKEGQNVTLSCEQNLNHDAMYWYRQDPGQGLRLIYYSQIVNDFQKGDIAEGYSVSREKKESFPLTVTSAQKNPTAFYLCASSKAASGSYNSPLHFGNGTRLTVT.

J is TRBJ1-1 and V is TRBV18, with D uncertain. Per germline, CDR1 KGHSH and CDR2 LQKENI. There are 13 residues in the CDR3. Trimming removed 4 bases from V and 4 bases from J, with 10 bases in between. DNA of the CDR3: TGTGCCAGCTCACACCCCGAGGGCACTGAAGCTTTCTTT. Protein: CASSHPEGTEAFF. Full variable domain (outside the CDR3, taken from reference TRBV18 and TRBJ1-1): NAGVMQNPRHLVRRRGQEARLRCSPMKGHSHVYWYRQLPEEGLKFMVYLQKENIIDESGMPKERFSAEFPKEGPSILRIQQVVRGDSAAYFCASSHPEGTEAFFGQGTRLTVV.

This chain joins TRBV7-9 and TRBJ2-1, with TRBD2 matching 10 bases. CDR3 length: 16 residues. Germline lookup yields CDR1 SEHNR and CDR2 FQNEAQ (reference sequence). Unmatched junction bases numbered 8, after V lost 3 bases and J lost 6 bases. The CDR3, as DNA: TGTGCCAGCAGCTTTCCACCGGGACTAGCGCCCAATGAGCAGTTCTTC. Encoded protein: CASSFPPGLAPNEQFF. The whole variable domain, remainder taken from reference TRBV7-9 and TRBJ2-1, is DTGVSQNPRHKITKRGQNVTFRCDPISEHNRLYWYRQTLGQGPEFLTYFQNEAQLEKSRLLSDRFSAERPKGSFSTLEIQRTEQGDSAMYLCASSFPPGLAPNEQFFGPGTRLTVL.

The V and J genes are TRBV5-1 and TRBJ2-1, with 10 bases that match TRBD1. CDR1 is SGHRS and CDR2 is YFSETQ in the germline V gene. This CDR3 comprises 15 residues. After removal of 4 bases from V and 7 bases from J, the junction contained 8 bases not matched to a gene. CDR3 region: CASSPTGGFENEQFF. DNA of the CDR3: TGCGCCAGCAGCCCGACAGGGGGCTTTGAAAATGAGCAGTTCTTC.